These 19 T cell receptor beta chains share one sample of origin, sequenced in a study of beta chain features in type 1 diabetes. Reverse transcription of all isolated RNA meant that expressed TCRB transcripts were sequenced. The data were produced by immunoSEQ multiplex PCR, yet TCRdb's version contains in-frame clones alone and is incomplete. The sample holds some 330,000 clones, 9.5% to 11% seen once. The sequenced sample was naive CD4+ T cells from blood. Receptor source: a woman aged 25-40 years in good health.

This clone was found a few times. The chain is built from TRBV29-1 and TRBJ2-5; 8 bases map to TRBD2. Germline lookup yields CDR1 SQVTM and CDR2 ANQGSEA. The V gene end was trimmed by 6 bases and the J gene end by 5 bases; junction bases not matched to a gene: 11. This CDR3 spans 14 amino acids. CDR3 coding DNA: TGCAGCGTCACCAATAGCGGGATCGAGGAGACCCAGTACTTC. This translates into CSVTNSGIEETQYF.

This clone occurred a few times. The chain combines TRBV7-2 with TRBJ2-5; TRBD2 might be the D (6 bases). In germline, CDR1 is SGHTA, CDR2 FQGNSA. Trimming took 6 bases from V and 5 from J, leaving 13 bases between them. The CDR3 sequence is 13 residues long. CDR3 amino acids: CASSQLAGETQYF. For the CDR3, the DNA is TGTGCCAGCAGTCAACTAGCCGGGGAGACCCAGTACTTC.

The J gene is TRBJ1-4, the V gene TRBV9; 8 bases align to TRBD1. This CDR3 is 16 amino acids long. V dropped 0 bases and J dropped 7; count of bases not matched to a gene: 8. The germline V gene encodes CDR1 SGDLS and CDR2 YYNGEE. The CDR3 DNA reads TGTGCCAGCAGCGTAGAAAAGGGACAGGCCGTTGAAAAACTGTTTTTT. Translation gives CASSVEKGQAVEKLFF. Full variable domain (rest looked up from reference TRBV9 and TRBJ1-4): DSGVTQTPKHLITATGQRVTLRCSPRSGDLSVYWYQQSLDQGLQFLIQYYNGEERAKGNILERFSAQQFPDLHSELNLSSLELGDSALYFCASSVEKGQAVEKLFFGSGTQLSVL.

The rearrangement uses TRBV9 and TRBJ2-5; a weak D match, TRBD1 (5 bases). Trimming removed 0 bases from V and 5 bases from J, with 17 bases in between. The length of the CDR3 is 16 residues. Germline V gives CDR1 SGDLS, CDR2 YYNGEE. The CDR3 here is CASSVGFLRQSETQYF. In DNA form, the CDR3 reads TGTGCCAGCAGCGTAGGTTTTCTGAGACAGAGCGAGACCCAGTACTTC.

Only a few counts were recorded for this clone. The chain employs TRBV18 and TRBJ2-5; D is perhaps TRBD1 (5 bases). Germline V gives CDR1 KGHSH, CDR2 LQKENI. The length of the CDR3 is 14 residues. V gave up 2 bases and J gave up 3 bases, with 10 bases separating them. The CDR3 sequence: CASSPTGNEETQYF. As DNA, the CDR3 is TGTGCCAGCTCACCAACAGGAAATGAAGAGACCCAGTACTTC.

The genes are TRBV7-2 and TRBJ1-1; D is possibly TRBD1 (5 bases). CDR3 size: 13 residues. Trimming took 10 bases from V and 1 from J, leaving 13 bases between them. Germline CDR1 is SGHTA and CDR2 is FQGNSA. The CDR3 bases are TGTGCCACTCGACAGTCAAGGAACACTGAAGCTTTCTTT. Protein product: CATRQSRNTEAFF.

This clone was picked up a small number of times. The chain employs TRBV18 and TRBJ1-2; D remains ambiguous. This CDR3 comprises 15 residues. The ends were cut back, 2 bases at V and 7 bases at J, with 17 bases in the middle. Germline CDR1 KGHSH, CDR2 LQKENI. CDR3 in DNA: TGTGCCAGCTCACCAAGATCTGCGGGTTTTAGTGGCTACACCTTC. Translating gives CASSPRSAGFSGYTF.

In this sample, this clone turned up a few times. The J gene is TRBJ2-1, the V gene TRBV5-1; 11 nucleotides match TRBD2. The CDR3 loop spans 15 amino acids. Germline trimming cut 5 bases from V and 2 bases from J; bases unmatched to any gene: 3. Germline assignment: CDR1 SGHRS and CDR2 YFSETQ. Written as DNA, the CDR3 is TGCGCCAGCAGACTAGCGGGAGTCCCCTACAATGAGCAGTTCTTC. It encodes CASRLAGVPYNEQFF.

Only a few counts were recorded for this clone. The chain has TRBV30 and TRBJ2-3, with 8 bases fitting TRBD2. Germline CDR1 is GTSNPN and CDR2 is SVGIG (reference sequence). The CDR3 spans 17 residues. Trimming removed 0 bases from V and 0 bases from J; junction bases left unmatched: 8. This CDR3 is CAWSVLPASGSTDTQYF. CDR3 coding DNA: TGTGCCTGGAGTGTTTTACCAGCTAGCGGGAGCACAGATACGCAGTATTTT.

The V and J genes are TRBV7-3 and TRBJ2-2; weak D call: TRBD1 (6 bases). Trimming pared 5 bases from V and 5 bases from J, leaving 15 bases between. The CDR3 is 15 amino acids. Germline V gene data show CDR1 as SGHTA and CDR2 as FQGTGA. The CDR3 nucleotides are TGTGCCAGCAGCGCCGGACAGTCGGGGACCGGGGAGCTGTTTTTT. Its translation is CASSAGQSGTGELFF.

The chain combines TRBV6-5 with TRBJ1-3; D perhaps matches TRBD1 (5 bases). Trimming pared 8 bases from V and 0 bases from J, leaving 8 bases between. The CDR3 sequence is 13 residues long. CDR1 is MNHEY, CDR2 SVGAGI, per germline. The DNA of the CDR3 is TGTGCCAGCTTCAGGGTCTCTGGAAACACCATATATTTT. Translation: CASFRVSGNTIYF.

The chain combines TRBV11-1 with TRBJ1-2, with a weak D call TRBD1 (6 bases). V lost 5 bases and J 8 bases, leaving 12 bases between the germline ends. CDR3 length: 12 residues. The V gene's germline CDR1 is SGHAT and CDR2 FQDESV (reference sequence). CDR3 protein: CASSPTGSGYTF. CDR3 in DNA: TGTGCCAGCAGCCCTACAGGGAGCGGCTACACCTTC.

This chain joins TRBV29-1 and TRBJ1-5; D may be TRBD1 (6 bases). Trimming took 6 bases from V and 3 from J, leaving 12 bases between them. This CDR3 region has 13 residues. CDR1 SQVTM and CDR2 ANQGSEA come from the germline V gene. CDR3 residues: CSVRGGHNQPQHF. The CDR3 DNA is TGCAGCGTGCGCGGGGGGCACAATCAGCCCCAGCATTTT.

Here the CDR3 DNA reads TGTGCCAGCTCGGGACTGTACACCGGGGAGCTGTTTTTT. Translating gives CASSGLYTGELFF. The gene calls are TRBV18 and TRBJ2-2, with D possibly being TRBD2 (6 bases). CDR3 length: 13 residues. Germline CDR1 is KGHSH and CDR2 is LQKENI. V shed 6 bases and J shed 3 bases, with 8 bases lying between them.

This clone appeared a few times. The chain has TRBV10-3 and TRBJ2-2, with a tentative D call TRBD1 (5 bases). CDR3 length: 16 amino acids. V dropped 4 bases and J dropped 4 bases, with 16 bases sitting between them. The germline gives CDR1 ENHRY, CDR2 SYGVKD. This chain's CDR3 is CAISGGAAPGTGELFF. The CDR3 DNA follows: TGTGCCATCAGTGGGGGCGCGGCCCCGGGCACCGGGGAGCTGTTTTTT.

The chain couples TRBV23-1 to TRBJ2-5; TRBD1 matches 10 bases. TRBV23-1 is given ORF status, its function remaining uncertain. Trimming took 6 bases from V and 4 from J; bases not matched to a gene: 14. There are 17 residues in the CDR3. The CDR3 loop is CASSNSGTGVIGETQYF. Here the CDR3 DNA reads TGCGCCAGCAGCAATTCCGGGACAGGGGTTATAGGAGAGACCCAGTACTTC.

This clone was counted only a few times. The J gene is TRBJ2-3, the V gene TRBV5-4; weak D call: TRBD2 (6 bases). Trimming took off 2 bases at V and 2 bases at J, with 15 bases between the two ends. The CDR3 runs to 16 residues. Germline lookup yields CDR1 SGHNT and CDR2 YYREEE (reference sequence). The CDR3 protein is CASSLGSDYYTDTQYF. The CDR3 DNA reads as TGTGCCAGCAGCTTAGGTTCGGACTACTACACAGATACGCAGTATTTT.

This clone was detected only a few times. The chain carries TRBV5-6 and TRBJ2-5, with D tentatively TRBD1 (6 bases). Trimming took off 4 bases at V and 5 bases at J, with 15 bases between the two ends. Germline CDR1 reads SGHDT; CDR2 reads YYEEEE. The CDR3 length is 14 residues. The DNA for the CDR3 is TGTGCCAGCAGCCTAGGGACACGGCGGGAGACCCAGTACTTC. Translated, it gives CASSLGTRRETQYF.

This chain connects TRBV14 to TRBJ2-6; D is ambiguous. Germline assignment: CDR1 SGHDN and CDR2 FVKESK. The germline V and J ends were trimmed by 4 bases and 5 bases, with 6 bases remaining between them. The CDR3 length is 13 residues. The CDR3 sequence is CASSLRRANVLTF. The CDR3 region has the DNA TGTGCCAGCAGCCTCAGGAGGGCCAACGTCCTGACTTTC.